These 5 T cell receptor beta chains share one sample of origin, sequenced in a study of blood T cell repertoires in COVID-19. Sequencing used immunoSEQ multiplex PCR; TCRdb keeps in-frame clones, though not all of them. In the table there are approximately 300,000 clones, roughly nine tenths of which are singletons. Sequenced: PBMCs or T cells enriched from blood (not recorded which). Source of these receptors: a woman in her 30s who had recovered from COVID-19.

The rearrangement uses TRBV30 and TRBJ2-5; 8 positions agree with TRBD2. The germline V gene encodes CDR1 GTSNPN and CDR2 SVGIG (reference sequence). V lost 2 bases and J lost 9; bases outside the gene matches: 5. This CDR3 region has 12 residues. In DNA form, the CDR3 reads TGTGCCTGGAGTACCGGCGGGGGGCCCCAGTACTTC. Amino acids: CAWSTGGGPQYF.

J is TRBJ2-5 and V is TRBV5-1, with D possibly matching TRBD1 (6 bases). The germline gives CDR1 SGHRS, CDR2 YFSETQ. V lost 0 bases to trimming and J lost 4 bases, with 13 bases between them. This CDR3 region has 15 residues. DNA for the CDR3: TGCGCCAGCAGCTTGGGCAGGGGATTAGCAGAGACCCAGTACTTC. Its protein product is CASSLGRGLAETQYF.

The CDR3 loop is CASSIEGRDWNTIYF. CDR3 nucleotide sequence: TGTGCCAGCAGCATAGAGGGGCGGGATTGGAACACCATATATTTT. The chain combines TRBV9 with TRBJ1-3, with D tentatively TRBD1 (5 bases). Germline V gene data show CDR1 as SGDLS and CDR2 as YYNGEE. The V and J ends lost 4 bases and 7 bases respectively, with 18 bases between them. The CDR3 totals 15 residues.

V and J are TRBV28 and TRBJ1-2; 8 nucleotides match TRBD1. V shed 3 bases, J shed 7 bases, and the junction held 10 bases outside the gene matches. This CDR3 is 15 amino acids long. Germline V lookup: CDR1 MDHEN, CDR2 SYDVKM. The CDR3 sequence: CASSFRDRGGGGYTF. CDR3 sequence (DNA): TGTGCCAGCAGTTTTCGCGACAGGGGAGGAGGTGGCTACACCTTC.

This clone was counted only a few times. This sequence joins TRBV20-1 and TRBJ2-3, with D perhaps TRBD1 or TRBD2 (5 bases each). Germline loops: CDR1 DFQATT, CDR2 SNEGSKA (reference sequence). This CDR3 region has 14 residues. Deletions cut 3 bases from V and 5 bases from J, with 15 bases between. CDR3 region: CSASGTSGGDTQYF. CDR3 in DNA: TGCAGTGCTAGTGGGACCTCCGGAGGAGATACGCAGTATTTT.